One and the same sample provided the 9 T cell receptor beta chains below, sequenced in a study of T cell changes during pregnancy in multiple sclerosis (dated by TCRdb to between 2018 and 2021). Library construction relied on the immunoSEQ multiplex PCR assay. The table was pulled from immuneACCESS by TCRdb, which kept in-frame rearrangements only. Such tables lose some clones; where checked, under half of the loss comes from unresolved V genes, and the rest has no known cause. Here the sample has under 110,000 clones; 85% to 95% occur a single time. The ten biggest clones cover roughly 1.7% of the sample. Sequenced here: peripheral blood, sampled after pregnancy. The receptors were sampled from a female donor with multiple sclerosis, enrolled in a pregnancy study.

This chain links TRBV13 with TRBJ2-1; 8 positions match TRBD2. The CDR3 runs 14 residues. Losses at the gene ends were 5 bases for V and 8 bases for J; bases not matched to a gene: 8. The germline V gene encodes CDR1 PRHDT and CDR2 FYEKMQ (reference sequence). The DNA of the CDR3 is TGTGCCAGCAGCCAGGGACTAGGCGGGGATGAGCAGTTCTTC. Residues: CASSQGLGGDEQFF.

The rearrangement uses TRBV11-2 and TRBJ2-1, with 10 positions matching TRBD2. Germline V gene sequence: CDR1 SGHAT, CDR2 FQNNGV. The J segment lost 0 bases and the V segment lost 4 bases, leaving 3 bases of the junction unmatched. The CDR3 sequence is 16 residues long. CDR3 region: CASSSIAGGSYNEQFF. CDR3 sequence (DNA): TGTGCCAGCAGCTCCATAGCGGGGGGCTCCTACAATGAGCAGTTCTTC.

This sequence joins TRBV5-4 and TRBJ1-1, with 7 bases fitting TRBD1. The CDR3 totals 15 residues. The ends lost 4 bases at V and 2 bases at J; junction bases unmatched: 8. Germline lookup yields CDR1 SGHNT and CDR2 YYREEE (reference sequence). CDR3 in DNA: TGTGCCAGCAGCACCCGGACAGGCCCTAACACTGAAGCTTTCTTT. It translates to CASSTRTGPNTEAFF.

The chain links TRBV6-5 to TRBJ2-3, with a tentative D call TRBD2 (7 bases). The CDR3 totals 16 residues. In germline, CDR1 is MNHEY, CDR2 SVGAGI. V was clipped by 0 bases and J by 5 bases, with 15 bases between them. Written as DNA, the CDR3 is TGTGCCAGCAGTTACTCGGGCGGGGGCACAAGAGATACGCAGTATTTT. This gives the protein CASSYSGGGTRDTQYF.

CDR3 region: CAISNRGGANVLTF. The DNA for the CDR3 is TGTGCCATCTCTAACAGGGGTGGGGCCAACGTCCTGACTTTC. The chain has TRBV10-3 and TRBJ2-6; 7 bases align to TRBD1. Losses at the gene ends were 8 bases for V and 3 bases for J; bases not matched to a gene: 4. CDR1 is ENHRY, CDR2 SYGVKD, per germline. This CDR3 is 14 amino acids long.

This clone was counted once. J is TRBJ2-5 and V is TRBV11-2; 12 bases line up with TRBD2. Germline V gene sequence: CDR1 SGHAT, CDR2 FQNNGV. V was clipped by 6 bases and J by 3 bases; unmatched bases: 8. The CDR3 spans 16 residues. This CDR3 is CASSSRLAGEEETQYF. The CDR3 region has the DNA TGTGCCAGCAGTTCAAGACTAGCGGGGGAAGAAGAGACCCAGTACTTC.

CDR3 in DNA: TGTGCCAGTAGTATAAGCTCGGGGAACAATCAGCCCCAGCATTTT. It is translated as CASSISSGNNQPQHF. The V and J genes are TRBV19 and TRBJ1-5; D call uncertain. CDR1 is LNHDA and CDR2 is SQIVND in the germline V gene (reference sequence). CDR3 size: 15 residues. V lost 2 bases to trimming and J lost 3 bases, with 11 bases between them.

This clone showed up just a few times. The chain is built from TRBV5-4 and TRBJ1-1; D may be TRBD1 (5 bases). V lost 1 base and J 2 bases, leaving 21 bases between the germline ends. The germline V gene has CDR1 SGHNT and CDR2 YYREEE (reference sequence). The CDR3 contains 18 residues. CDR3 region: CASSLITWAGHVNTEAFF. CDR3 in DNA: TGTGCCAGCAGCTTGATTACCTGGGCGGGGCACGTTAACACTGAAGCTTTCTTT. The full variable domain, in which reference TRBV5-4 and TRBJ1-1 provide the parts outside the CDR3, is ETGVTQSPTHLIKTRGQQVTLRCSSQSGHNTVSWYQQALGQGPQFIFQYYREEENGRGNFPPRFSGLQFPNYSSELNVNALELDDSALYLCASSLITWAGHVNTEAFFGQGTRLTVV.

This clone came up once. The rearrangement joins TRBV6-6 to TRBJ2-2; D possibly corresponds to TRBD2 (6 bases). The V gene's germline CDR1 is MNHNY and CDR2 SVGAGI (reference sequence). The CDR3 covers 11 residues. The V end was cut by 8 bases, the J end by 7 bases, with 8 bases between. In nucleotides, the CDR3 is TGTGCCAGCCGGGGGATCGGGGAGCTGTTTTTT. This encodes CASRGIGELFF.